This note documents a single T cell receptor beta chain sequence. Its antigen remains unknown. This entry is derived from a study of T cell responses to AZD1222 COVID-19 vaccine. Whole-study context: Pooling covered second doses at about 4 or about 12 weeks.

Assay used: immunoSEQ multiplex PCR; TCRdb lists only in-frame clones, some missing. The sample consists of around 120,000 clones, roughly nine tenths of them appearing once. The germline V gene has CDR1 MDHEN and CDR2 SYDVKM. The CDR3 is made up of 16 amino acids. The germline V and J ends were trimmed by 8 bases and 4 bases, with 23 bases remaining between them. Points from the study as a whole: White British donors predominated, females outnumbered males, and clonal diversity was possibly underestimated. Baseline seropositivity characterized only a handful of AZD1222 recipients.

The sequence came from an adult in good health. The J gene is TRBJ1-2, the V gene TRBV28, with D possibly matching TRBD1 (5 bases). This material consisted of peripheral blood, taken on day 0 of AZD1222 vaccination. DNA for the CDR3: TGTGCCAGCCAGCGAGAGACTTTAGGGACCGGCTATGGCTACACCTTC. Translated, it gives CASQRETLGTGYGYTF.